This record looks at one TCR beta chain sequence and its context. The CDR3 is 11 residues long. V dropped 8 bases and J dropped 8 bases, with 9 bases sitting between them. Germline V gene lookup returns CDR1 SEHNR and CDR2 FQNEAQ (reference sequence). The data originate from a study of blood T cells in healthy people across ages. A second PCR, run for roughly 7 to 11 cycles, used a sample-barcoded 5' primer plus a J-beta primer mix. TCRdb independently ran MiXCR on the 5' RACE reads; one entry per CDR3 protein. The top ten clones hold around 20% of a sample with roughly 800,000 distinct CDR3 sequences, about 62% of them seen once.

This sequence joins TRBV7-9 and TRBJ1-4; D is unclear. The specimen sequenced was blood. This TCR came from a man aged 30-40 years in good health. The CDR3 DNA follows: TGTGCCAGCGCCTTTTACGAAAAACTGTTTTTT. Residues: CASAFYEKLFF.